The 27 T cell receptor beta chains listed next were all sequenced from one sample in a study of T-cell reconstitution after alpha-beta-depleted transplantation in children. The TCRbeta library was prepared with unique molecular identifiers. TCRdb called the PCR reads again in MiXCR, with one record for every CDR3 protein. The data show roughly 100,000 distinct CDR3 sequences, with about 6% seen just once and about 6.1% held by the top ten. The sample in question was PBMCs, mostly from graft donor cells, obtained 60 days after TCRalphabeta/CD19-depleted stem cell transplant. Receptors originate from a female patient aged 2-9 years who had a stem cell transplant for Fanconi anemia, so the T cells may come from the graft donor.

The CDR3 DNA follows: TGCAGTGCTAGAGAGGAGGGGCAGTACTTC. Translated: CSAREEGQYF. The rearrangement links TRBV20-1 to TRBJ2-7; a possible D gene is TRBD2 (6 bases). Germline V gene sequence: CDR1 DFQATT, CDR2 SNEGSKA (reference sequence). The ends were cut back, 0 bases at V and 9 bases at J, with 6 bases in the middle. The CDR3 spans 10 residues.

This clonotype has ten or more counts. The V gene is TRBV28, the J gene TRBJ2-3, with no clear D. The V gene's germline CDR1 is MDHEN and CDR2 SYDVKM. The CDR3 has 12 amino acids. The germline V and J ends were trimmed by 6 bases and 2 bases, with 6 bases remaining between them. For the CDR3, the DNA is TGTGCCAGCAGGGAGTACACAGATACGCAGTATTTT. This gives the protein CASREYTDTQYF.

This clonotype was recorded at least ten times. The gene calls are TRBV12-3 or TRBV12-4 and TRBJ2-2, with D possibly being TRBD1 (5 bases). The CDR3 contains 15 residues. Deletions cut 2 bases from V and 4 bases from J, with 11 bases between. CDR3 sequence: CASSLFGAGTGELFF. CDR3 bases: TGTGCCAGCAGTTTATTTGGGGCCGGCACCGGGGAGCTGTTTTTT.

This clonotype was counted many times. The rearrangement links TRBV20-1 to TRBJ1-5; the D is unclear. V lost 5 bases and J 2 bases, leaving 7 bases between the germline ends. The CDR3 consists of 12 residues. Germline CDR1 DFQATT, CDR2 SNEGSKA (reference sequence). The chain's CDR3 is CSAGWGNQPQHF. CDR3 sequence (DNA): TGCAGTGCTGGTTGGGGCAATCAGCCCCAGCATTTT.

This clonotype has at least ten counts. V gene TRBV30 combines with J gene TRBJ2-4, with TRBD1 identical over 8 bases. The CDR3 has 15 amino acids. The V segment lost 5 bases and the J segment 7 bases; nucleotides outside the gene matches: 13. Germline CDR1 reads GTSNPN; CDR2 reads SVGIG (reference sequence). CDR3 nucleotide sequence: TGTGCCTGGGGCCCTTTCCAGGGGGCATGGAACATTCAGTACTTC. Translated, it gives CAWGPFQGAWNIQYF. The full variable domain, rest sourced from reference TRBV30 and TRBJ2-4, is SQTIHQWPATLVQPVGSPLSLECTVEGTSNPNLYWYRQAAGRGLQLLFYSVGIGQISSEVPQNLSASRPQDRQFILSSKKLLLSDSGFYLCAWGPFQGAWNIQYFGAGTRLSVL.

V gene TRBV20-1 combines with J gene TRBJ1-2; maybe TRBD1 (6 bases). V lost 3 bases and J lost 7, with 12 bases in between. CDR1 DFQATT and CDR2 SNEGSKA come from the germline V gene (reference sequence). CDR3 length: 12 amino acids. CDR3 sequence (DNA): TGCAGTGCTAGGGGGGGCAGCGGTGGCTACACCTTC. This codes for CSARGGSGGYTF.

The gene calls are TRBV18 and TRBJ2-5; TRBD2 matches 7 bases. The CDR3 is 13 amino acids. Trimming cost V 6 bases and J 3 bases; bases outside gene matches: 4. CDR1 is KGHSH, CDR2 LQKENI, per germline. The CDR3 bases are TGTGCCAGCTCGCACGGGACTAAAGAGACCCAGTACTTC. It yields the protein CASSHGTKETQYF.

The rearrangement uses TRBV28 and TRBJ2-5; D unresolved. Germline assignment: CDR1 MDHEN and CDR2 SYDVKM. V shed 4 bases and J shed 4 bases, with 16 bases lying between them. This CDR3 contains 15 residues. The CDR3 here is CASSSEGLVRETQYF. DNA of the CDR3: TGTGCCAGCAGTTCTGAAGGGTTGGTCAGAGAGACCCAGTACTTC.

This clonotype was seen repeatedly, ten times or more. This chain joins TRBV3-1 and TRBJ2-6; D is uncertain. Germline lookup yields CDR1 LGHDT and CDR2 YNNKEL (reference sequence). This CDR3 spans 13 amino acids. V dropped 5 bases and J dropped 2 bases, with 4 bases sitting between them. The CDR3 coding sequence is TGTGCCAGCAGCTCCCCTGGGGCCAACGTCCTGACTTTC. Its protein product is CASSSPGANVLTF.

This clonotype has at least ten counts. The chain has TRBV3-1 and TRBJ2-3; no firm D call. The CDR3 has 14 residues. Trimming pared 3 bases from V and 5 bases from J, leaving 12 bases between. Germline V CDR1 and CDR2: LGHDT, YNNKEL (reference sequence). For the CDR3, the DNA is TGTGCCAGCAGCCACCGGGTCCAACGAGATACGCAGTATTTT. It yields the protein CASSHRVQRDTQYF.

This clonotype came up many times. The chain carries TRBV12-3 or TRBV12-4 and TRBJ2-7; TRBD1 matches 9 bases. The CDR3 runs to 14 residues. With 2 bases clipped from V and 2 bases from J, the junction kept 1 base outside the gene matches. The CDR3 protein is CASSLTGGTYEQYF. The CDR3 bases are TGTGCCAGCAGTTTAACAGGGGGCACCTACGAGCAGTACTTC.

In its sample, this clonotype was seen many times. In nucleotides, the CDR3 is TGTGCCAGCAGCCAACTACAACTGACAGTCTACAATGAGCAGTTCTTC. Translated: CASSQLQLTVYNEQFF. The V call is TRBV7-8, the J call TRBJ2-1; weak D call: TRBD1 (5 bases). Trimming shortened V by 5 bases and J by 3 bases, and 17 bases separated the two germline ends. Germline CDR1 reads SGHVS; CDR2 reads FQNEAQ. This CDR3 spans 16 amino acids.

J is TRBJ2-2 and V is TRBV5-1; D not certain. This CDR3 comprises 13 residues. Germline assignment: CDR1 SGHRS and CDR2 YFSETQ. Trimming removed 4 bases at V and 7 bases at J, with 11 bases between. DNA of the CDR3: TGCGCCAGCAGCCCGGTAGATATCGGGGAGCTGTTTTTT. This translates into CASSPVDIGELFF.

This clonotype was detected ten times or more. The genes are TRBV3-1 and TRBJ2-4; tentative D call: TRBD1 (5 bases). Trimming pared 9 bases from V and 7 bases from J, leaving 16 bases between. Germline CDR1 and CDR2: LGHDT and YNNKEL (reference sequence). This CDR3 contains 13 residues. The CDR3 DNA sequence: TGTGCCAGTGCCAGGGCCTCGGCGAACATTCAGTACTTC. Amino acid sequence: CASARASANIQYF.

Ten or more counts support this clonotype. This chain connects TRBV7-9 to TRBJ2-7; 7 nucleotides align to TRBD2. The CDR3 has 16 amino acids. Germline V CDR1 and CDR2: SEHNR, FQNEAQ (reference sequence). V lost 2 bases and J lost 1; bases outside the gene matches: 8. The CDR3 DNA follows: TGTGCCAGCAGCTTAATGGGGGGGACCACTTCCTACGAGCAGTACTTC. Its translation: CASSLMGGTTSYEQYF.

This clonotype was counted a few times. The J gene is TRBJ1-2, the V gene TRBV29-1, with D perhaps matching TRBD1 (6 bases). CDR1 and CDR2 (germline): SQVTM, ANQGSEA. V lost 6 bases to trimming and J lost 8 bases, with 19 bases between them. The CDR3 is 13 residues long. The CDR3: CSVGLGRGGGYTF. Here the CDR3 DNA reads TGCAGCGTCGGCCTTGGCAGGGGCGGAGGCTACACCTTC.

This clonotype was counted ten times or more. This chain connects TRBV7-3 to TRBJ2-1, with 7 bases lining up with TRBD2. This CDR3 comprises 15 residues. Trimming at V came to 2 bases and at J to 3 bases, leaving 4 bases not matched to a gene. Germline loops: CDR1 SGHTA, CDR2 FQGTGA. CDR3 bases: TGTGCCAGCAGCTTAGGGGGGACTATCTACAATGAGCAGTTCTTC. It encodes CASSLGGTIYNEQFF. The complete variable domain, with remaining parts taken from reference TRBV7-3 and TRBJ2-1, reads GAGVSQTPSNKVTEKGKYVELRCDPISGHTALYWYRQSLGQGPEFLIYFQGTGAADDSGLPNDRFFAVRPEGSVSTLKIQRTERGDSAVYLCASSLGGTIYNEQFFGPGTRLTVL.

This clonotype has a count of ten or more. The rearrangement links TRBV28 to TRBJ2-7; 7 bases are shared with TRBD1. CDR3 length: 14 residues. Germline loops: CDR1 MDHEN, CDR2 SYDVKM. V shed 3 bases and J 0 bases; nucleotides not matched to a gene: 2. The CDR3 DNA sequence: TGTGCCAGCAGTTTCTGGACAGGCTCCTACGAGCAGTACTTC. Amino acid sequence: CASSFWTGSYEQYF.

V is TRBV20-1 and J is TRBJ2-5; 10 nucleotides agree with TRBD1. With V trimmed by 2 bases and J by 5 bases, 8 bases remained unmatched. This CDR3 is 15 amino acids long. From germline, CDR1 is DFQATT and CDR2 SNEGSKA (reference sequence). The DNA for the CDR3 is TGCAGTGCTAGACGTCCGACAGGGGGCAATGAGACCCAGTACTTC. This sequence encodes CSARRPTGGNETQYF.

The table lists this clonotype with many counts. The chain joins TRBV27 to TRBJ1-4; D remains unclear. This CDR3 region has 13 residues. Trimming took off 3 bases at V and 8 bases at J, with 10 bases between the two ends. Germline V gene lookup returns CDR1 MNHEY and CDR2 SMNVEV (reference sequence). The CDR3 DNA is TGTGCCAGCAGTTTTCTTCCGGGGGAAAAACTGTTTTTT. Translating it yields CASSFLPGEKLFF.

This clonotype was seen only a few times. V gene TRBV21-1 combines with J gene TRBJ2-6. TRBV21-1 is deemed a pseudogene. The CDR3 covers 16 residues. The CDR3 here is CASSPDGSSGANVLTF. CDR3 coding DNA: TGTGCCAGCAGCCCGGACGGGTCCTCTGGGGCCAACGTCCTGACTTTC.

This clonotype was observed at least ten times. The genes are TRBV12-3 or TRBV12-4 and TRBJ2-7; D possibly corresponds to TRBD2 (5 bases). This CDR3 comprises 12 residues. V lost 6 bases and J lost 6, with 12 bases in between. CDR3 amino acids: CASSRGLSEQYF. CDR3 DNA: TGTGCCAGCAGCCGTGGACTCTCCGAGCAGTACTTC.

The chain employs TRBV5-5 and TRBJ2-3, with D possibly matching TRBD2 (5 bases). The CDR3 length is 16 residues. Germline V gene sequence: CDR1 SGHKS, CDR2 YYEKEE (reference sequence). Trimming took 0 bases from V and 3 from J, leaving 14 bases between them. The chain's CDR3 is CASSLAGLISTDTQYF. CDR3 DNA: TGTGCCAGCAGCTTGGCGGGATTGATAAGTACAGATACGCAGTATTTT.

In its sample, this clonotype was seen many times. CDR3: CAISDDSGWLPSYNEQFF. The CDR3 DNA reads as TGTGCCATCAGTGATGATTCAGGGTGGCTCCCCTCCTACAATGAGCAGTTCTTC. The rearrangement uses TRBV10-3 and TRBJ2-1; a possible D gene is TRBD1 (5 bases). Germline V CDR1 and CDR2: ENHRY, SYGVKD. This CDR3 region has 18 residues. Trimming removed 3 bases from V and 0 bases from J, with 18 bases in between.

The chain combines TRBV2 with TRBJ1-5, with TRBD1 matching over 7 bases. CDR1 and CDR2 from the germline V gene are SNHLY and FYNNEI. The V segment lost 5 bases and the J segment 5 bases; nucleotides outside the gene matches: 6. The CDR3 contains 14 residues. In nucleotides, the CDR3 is TGTGCCAGCAGTTCACAGGGGAGAGATCAGCCCCAGCATTTT. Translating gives CASSSQGRDQPQHF. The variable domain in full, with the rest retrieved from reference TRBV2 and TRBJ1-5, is EPEVTQTPSHQVTQMGQEVILRCVPISNHLYFYWYRQILGQKVEFLVSFYNNEISEKSEIFDDQFSVERPDGSNFTLKIRSTKLEDSAMYFCASSSQGRDQPQHFGDGTRLSIL.

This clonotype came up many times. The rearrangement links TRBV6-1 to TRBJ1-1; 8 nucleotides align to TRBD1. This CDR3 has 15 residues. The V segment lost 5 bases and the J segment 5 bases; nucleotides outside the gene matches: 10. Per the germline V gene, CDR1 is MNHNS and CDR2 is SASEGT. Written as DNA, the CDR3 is TGTGCCAGCAGTATTCTGGGACAGGTTAAGACTGAAGCTTTCTTT. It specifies CASSILGQVKTEAFF.

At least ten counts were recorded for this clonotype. The CDR3 DNA reads TGCAGTGCTACCTATAGAGCGGGAAGCACAGATACGCAGTATTTT. This encodes CSATYRAGSTDTQYF. V and J are TRBV20-1 and TRBJ2-3; 7 bases are shared with TRBD2. The CDR3 totals 15 residues. J was trimmed by 0 bases and V by 4 bases; bases with no gene match: 7. In germline, CDR1 is DFQATT, CDR2 SNEGSKA (reference sequence).